This is a list of T cell receptor beta chains from one sample in a study of spatial heterogeneity in lung cancer. Using its own MiXCR run on the 5' RACE reads, TCRdb lists one record per CDR3 protein. Counted here are around 30,000 distinct CDR3 sequences, 4.5% to 7.5% occurring once; the ten biggest clones make up around a fifth. The sequencing here drew on PBMCs, taken at follow-up. All receptors derive from a male donor with early-stage non-small cell lung cancer. Each CDR3 is given with its conserved first and last residue. The listing skips clone size in some rows; elsewhere it reads once, few, many or a size class.

abundance,j_gene,v_gene,CDR3aa
few,TRBJ2-5,TRBV7-8,CASSFTSGYQETQYF
few,TRBJ2-1,TRBV7-9,CASSLNGLAINEQFF
few,TRBJ2-7,TRBV6-2/TRBV6-3,CASSYSTSGGDEQYF
.,TRBJ2-7,TRBV5-5,CASRIRDRGGEQYF
many,TRBJ1-2,TRBV20-1,CSARGGPGRLNYGYTF
few,TRBJ2-1,TRBV5-1,CASSSTRNNEQFF
many,TRBJ1-1,TRBV7-6,CASSYDGVAGLNEAFF
many,TRBJ1-1,TRBV7-2,CASSRQEDTEAFF
many,TRBJ2-1,TRBV29-1,CSAKTGMSYNEQFF
.,TRBJ2-1,TRBV21-1,CASSTPRYFSYNEQFF
many,TRBJ2-3,TRBV7-7,CASSHGTGANTQYF
many,TRBJ2-1,TRBV12-3/TRBV12-4,CASRPLRASGRNEQFF
few,TRBJ2-3,TRBV18,CASSPRSAGGPGLADTQYF
.,TRBJ2-1,TRBV15,CATSSPGLAAFF
many,TRBJ2-3,TRBV7-3,CASSPRAGYLGTQYF
many,TRBJ2-1,TRBV29-1,CSVFPRGVSYNEQFF
.,TRBJ1-2,TRBV7-8,CASSFTGIGINGYTF
many,TRBJ2-1,TRBV12-3/TRBV12-4,CASSQGQGYNEQFF
.,TRBJ1-2,TRBV6-2/TRBV6-3,CASSYRASYGYTF
few,TRBJ1-1,TRBV20-1,CSAGRDPNTEAFF
many,TRBJ2-5,TRBV6-2/TRBV6-3,CASTHSESQYF
many,TRBJ1-4,TRBV4-2,CASSQTQRRDRNEKLFF
few,TRBJ2-3,TRBV7-9,CASSPLQGRTDTQYF
many,TRBJ2-3,TRBV10-3,CAISEKGESTDTQYF
few,TRBJ1-5,TRBV18,CASSPATGVNQPQHF
many,TRBJ2-3,TRBV20-1,CSARDLNTQYF
few,TRBJ1-2,TRBV7-9,CASSSGQANYGYTF
few,TRBJ2-3,TRBV20-1,CSARVGDRDTDTQYF
.,TRBJ2-1,TRBV6-1,CASSERYEQFF
many,TRBJ2-2,TRBV5-1,CASSLRQGGTGELFF
.,TRBJ2-5,TRBV6-5,CASSSPGGETQYF
many,TRBJ2-5,TRBV5-5,CASSLDRLGAYQETQYF
many,TRBJ2-3,TRBV7-2,CASSFRGTGLVSTSTDTQYF
many,TRBJ2-1,TRBV4-3,CASSQESLSNEQFF
many,TRBJ2-1,TRBV7-2,CASSPTSGAPGEQFF
.,TRBJ1-6,TRBV4-3,CASSQDWRVSYNSPLHF
.,TRBJ2-6,TRBV19,CASSGGAGANVLTF
many,TRBJ2-1,TRBV9,CVSSVAGEQFF
many,TRBJ2-5,TRBV5-8,CASSSTGTGGRETQYF
many,TRBJ1-2,TRBV3-1,CASSPTSQSRGYTF
.,TRBJ2-3,TRBV7-2,CASSRLRTGRTDTQYF
.,TRBJ1-5,TRBV6-5,CASSSDRVERQPQHF
many,TRBJ2-3,TRBV24-1,CASSGRDTDTQYF
.,TRBJ2-7,TRBV10-3,CAIASSYEQYF
many,TRBJ2-7,TRBV3-1,CASSQGEVQLGYEQYF
many,TRBJ2-5,TRBV7-9,CASSLEQETQYF
many,TRBJ1-5,TRBV20-1,CSARDWSVSNQPQHF
few,TRBJ2-6,TRBV5-8,CASSGLTGRGANVLTF
few,TRBJ1-5,TRBV9,CASSDRQGGQPQHF
.,TRBJ1-4,TRBV12-3/TRBV12-4,CASSLRDLNEKLFF
many,TRBJ2-6,TRBV7-6,CATLGDRGSGANVLTF
many,TRBJ2-2,TRBV15,CATSRDRATRTGELFF
.,TRBJ2-1,TRBV20-1,CSAISGRASNEQFF
.,TRBJ1-1,TRBV29-1,CSVDSGPLNTEAFF
many,TRBJ2-5,TRBV6-5,CASSLGGTQYF
many,TRBJ2-5,TRBV7-2,CASSVRERGGGETQYF
many,TRBJ1-1,TRBV15,CATSRDGTTGTEAFF
.,TRBJ1-1,TRBV5-4,CASSFWMNTEAFF
many,TRBJ1-5,TRBV7-2,CASSLAGYSNQPQHF